This TCR beta chain was observed in a study of metastatic and nonmetastatic thyroid tumors. Thyroid surgery was performed in patients who had received no treatment beforehand. This clone was counted only a few times. Trimming removed 5 bases at V and 4 bases at J, with 11 bases between. Germline CDR1 reads MDHEN; CDR2 reads SYDVKM. The CDR3 extends over 14 amino acids. TCRdb reassembled clones from the PCR reads with MiXCR. The data contain some 84,000 clones, roughly 8.6% of them singletons. The receptor was derived from a female donor with papillary thyroid cancer or a benign thyroid nodule (not recorded which). Some clones in this sample may be carry-over from other donors' samples. The chain uses TRBV28 and TRBJ2-2; D gene ambiguous. The specimen was blood. In DNA, the CDR3 is TGTGCCAGCAGTACCCAGGTATCCACCGGGGAGCTGTTTTTT. It is translated as CASSTQVSTGELFF.